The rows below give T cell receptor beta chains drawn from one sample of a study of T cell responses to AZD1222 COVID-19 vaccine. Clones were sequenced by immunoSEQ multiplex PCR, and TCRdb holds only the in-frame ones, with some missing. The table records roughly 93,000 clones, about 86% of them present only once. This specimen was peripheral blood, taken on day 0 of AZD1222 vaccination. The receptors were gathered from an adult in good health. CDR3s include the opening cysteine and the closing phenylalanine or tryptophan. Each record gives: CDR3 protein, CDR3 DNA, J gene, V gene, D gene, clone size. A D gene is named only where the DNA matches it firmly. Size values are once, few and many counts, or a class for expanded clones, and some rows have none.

CSATERDTQYF | TGCAGTGCGACGGAAAGGGATACGCAGTATTTT | TRBJ2-3 | TRBV20-1 | - | -
CASSLLQGGGYTF | TGTGCCAGCAGTCTCCTTCAGGGCGGGGGCTACACCTTC | TRBJ1-2 | TRBV2 | - | few
CASSMGRGRDTQYF | TGTGCCAGTAGTATGGGCAGGGGGAGAGATACGCAGTATTTT | TRBJ2-3 | TRBV19 | TRBD1 | -
CASSTGTSGANVLTF | TGTGCCAGCAGCACCGGAACCTCTGGGGCCAACGTCCTGACTTTC | TRBJ2-6 | TRBV2 | - | once
CASSSRLAGLPNEQFF | TGTGCCAGCAGCAGCCGACTAGCGGGCCTTCCCAATGAGCAGTTCTTC | TRBJ2-1 | TRBV4-2 | TRBD2 | -
CASSTGHLTDTQYF | TGTGCCAGCAGTACGGGACACCTCACAGATACGCAGTATTTT | TRBJ2-3 | TRBV6-5 | - | -
CASSQTGLAEETQYF | TGTGCCAGCAGTCAAACGGGACTAGCGGAAGAGACCCAGTACTTC | TRBJ2-5 | TRBV5-6 | TRBD2 | -
CASSIARGSYEQYF | TGTGCCAGTAGTATAGCCAGGGGCTCCTACGAGCAGTACTTC | TRBJ2-7 | TRBV19 | - | -
CASSFGALQNGGYTF | TGTGCCAGCAGCTTTGGCGCCTTACAGAATGGAGGCTACACCTTC | TRBJ1-2 | TRBV5-6 | - | few
CASKRGSLSETQYF | TGTGCCAGCAAACGGGGTAGTTTATCAGAGACCCAGTACTTC | TRBJ2-5 | TRBV6-5 | - | -
CASSPGEKLFF | TGTGCCAGCAGCCCCGGTGAAAAACTGTTTTTT | TRBJ1-4 | TRBV7-9 | - | few
CASSLAQGNNYGYTF | TGTGCCAGCAGCTTAGCGCAGGGGAATAACTATGGCTACACCTTC | TRBJ1-2 | TRBV7-9 | - | -
CASSLAPNVAGLVYNEQFF | TGTGCCAGCAGCTTAGCACCGAACGTAGCGGGGCTAGTCTACAATGAGCAGTTCTTC | TRBJ2-1 | TRBV7-6 | TRBD2 | -
CATSDRIGGAYEQYF | TGTGCCACCAGTGATCGTATTGGGGGGGCCTACGAGCAGTACTTC | TRBJ2-7 | TRBV24-1 | TRBD2 | -
CASSQTGVREKLFF | TGTGCCAGCAGCCAGACGGGTGTAAGGGAAAAACTGTTTTTT | TRBJ1-4 | TRBV3-1/TRBV3-2 | - | once